These 24 T cell receptor beta chains came from one sample sequenced in a study of T-cell memory formation after mild COVID-19. TCRdb re-called the 5' RACE reads through MiXCR, storing one row per CDR3 protein. The sample lists some 100,000 distinct CDR3 sequences; more than 9.5% were seen once. Sequenced material: PBMCs or a T cell subset sorted from them (not recorded which). These receptor sequences come from a man younger than 35 who had mild COVID-19 (a few samples of this study predate the infection). Cell type and time point are not known.

This clonotype was seen ten or more times. The chain joins TRBV24-1 to TRBJ2-5; unclear D gene. The CDR3 totals 14 residues. Germline V gives CDR1 KGHDR, CDR2 SFDVKD. V lost 1 base, J lost 5 bases, and 10 bases lay in between. The CDR3 DNA is TGTGCCACCAGTGATTTCCGGACCGTGGAGACCCAGTACTTC. Its protein product is CATSDFRTVETQYF.

The sample holds a few counts of this clonotype. The rearrangement joins TRBV20-1 to TRBJ2-1; 8 bases are a match to TRBD1. V was pared by 0 bases and J by 6 bases, with 10 bases of the junction left unmatched. Germline assignment: CDR1 DFQATT and CDR2 SNEGSKA (reference sequence). The CDR3 is 16 amino acids. The CDR3 DNA is TGCAGTGCTAGAGATCCTCAGGGGGCACGTCTCAATGAGCAGTTCTTC. Amino acids: CSARDPQGARLNEQFF.

This clonotype was seen repeatedly, ten times or more. The chain joins TRBV4-3 to TRBJ2-3; unclear D gene. V was shortened by 0 bases and J by 4 bases, with 5 bases between the two germline ends. CDR1 is LGHNA and CDR2 is YSLEER in the germline V gene. The length of the CDR3 is 13 residues. CDR3 DNA: TGCGCCAGCAGCCAAGATCCAGCAGATACGCAGTATTTT. Translation gives CASSQDPADTQYF.

This clonotype appeared a few times. V gene TRBV12-5 combines with J gene TRBJ2-1; D may be TRBD1 or TRBD2 (5 bases each). V lost 6 bases, J lost 10 bases, and 10 bases lay in between. From germline, CDR1 is LGHNT and CDR2 FRNRAP. The CDR3 runs to 11 residues. DNA for the CDR3: TGTGCTAGTGGACCCTGGGGGGAGCAGTTCTTC. Translated: CASGPWGEQFF.

In its sample, this clonotype was seen a few times. The rearrangement joins TRBV12-3 or TRBV12-4 to TRBJ1-5; a weak D match, TRBD1 (5 bases). With 3 bases removed from V and 6 bases from J, the gap between germline ends came to 6 bases. CDR3 length: 12 residues. This CDR3 is CASSFGGQPQHF. The CDR3 DNA reads TGTGCCAGCAGTTTTGGGGGTCAGCCCCAGCATTTT.

This clonotype appeared a single time. This chain connects TRBV7-9 to TRBJ2-3, with D unresolved. The CDR3 loop spans 15 amino acids. Germline V gene lookup returns CDR1 SEHNR and CDR2 FQNEAQ (reference sequence). V was shortened by 5 bases and J by 1 base, with 13 bases between the two germline ends. The CDR3 reads CASSLVLSGTDTQYF. Written as DNA, the CDR3 is TGTGCCAGCAGCCTCGTCTTGTCTGGCACAGATACGCAGTATTTT.

The chain carries TRBV19 and TRBJ2-3; possibly TRBD1 for D (6 bases). Germline CDR1 reads LNHDA; CDR2 reads SQIVND (reference sequence). This CDR3 is built from 14 residues. With 8 bases removed from V and 5 bases from J, the gap between germline ends came to 17 bases. DNA of the CDR3: TGTGCCAGTGGAAGAGCAGGGGCGGGAGATACGCAGTATTTT. Its translation is CASGRAGAGDTQYF.

This clonotype is termed medium-sized. The chain is built from TRBV27 and TRBJ1-1; D remains ambiguous. V shed 3 bases and J shed 1 base, with 6 bases lying between them. The CDR3 is made up of 13 amino acids. Per the germline V gene, CDR1 is MNHEY and CDR2 is SMNVEV (reference sequence). The CDR3 DNA reads as TGTGCCAGCAGTTTGATGTCGAACACTGAAGCTTTCTTT. It is translated as CASSLMSNTEAFF.

This clonotype has a handful of counts. The rearrangement links TRBV4-1 to TRBJ2-7; no firm D call. Between the trimmed V and J ends, which lost 0 bases and 0 bases, there was a span of 9 bases. Germline assignment: CDR1 MGHRA and CDR2 YSYEKL. The CDR3 length is 15 residues. In nucleotides, the CDR3 is TGCGCCAGCAGCCAAGAGACAAGGAGCTCCTACGAGCAGTACTTC. Translation: CASSQETRSSYEQYF.

This chain links TRBV10-2 with TRBJ2-1; a weak D match, TRBD2 (5 bases). This CDR3 contains 14 residues. V was cut by 7 bases and J by 4 bases, with 14 bases left in between. Germline CDR1 and CDR2: WSHSY and SAAADI. The CDR3 DNA is TGCGCCAGCACAGTACACGGGATTTACAATGAGCAGTTCTTC. Translated, it gives CASTVHGIYNEQFF.

This clonotype was seen at least ten times. V usage is TRBV27 and J usage is TRBJ2-7, with TRBD2 matching over 10 bases. This CDR3 comprises 14 residues. Germline V CDR1 and CDR2: MNHEY, SMNVEV (reference sequence). The J segment lost 5 bases and the V segment lost 5 bases, leaving 6 bases of the junction unmatched. The CDR3 DNA reads as TGTGCCAGCAGTCCAACTACTAGCGGGAACGAGCAGTACGTC. This encodes CASSPTTSGNEQYV.

The chain is built from TRBV20-1 and TRBJ2-7; 7 bases are shared with TRBD1. From germline, CDR1 is DFQATT and CDR2 SNEGSKA (reference sequence). This CDR3 region has 12 residues. Trimming cost V 5 bases and J 0 bases; bases outside gene matches: 1. The CDR3: CSAWDSSYEQYF. The CDR3 nucleotides read TGCAGTGCTTGGGACAGCTCCTACGAGCAGTACTTC.

The table lists this clonotype with a few counts. The chain joins TRBV20-1 to TRBJ1-4, with D uncertain. This CDR3 has 13 residues. Germline-derived CDR1 and CDR2 are DFQATT and SNEGSKA (reference sequence). V was cut by 2 bases and J by 8 bases, with 12 bases left in between. Here the CDR3 reads CSARPGGSEKLFF. As DNA, the CDR3 is TGCAGTGCTAGACCGGGCGGATCCGAAAAACTGTTTTTT.

The chain links TRBV29-1 to TRBJ2-1, with 13 bases aligning to TRBD2. The V and J ends lost 4 bases and 6 bases, in that order; junction bases with no gene match: 6. The CDR3 is 15 residues long. The V gene's germline CDR1 is SQVTM and CDR2 ANQGSEA. DNA for the CDR3: TGCAGCGTTGGGAAGACTAGCGGGGGGCCCAATGAGCAGTTCTTC. It translates to CSVGKTSGGPNEQFF.

This clonotype was recorded at least ten times. The CDR3 reads CASSPLVWGPSYEQYF. The CDR3 DNA reads as TGTGCCAGCAGCCCCCTCGTGTGGGGGCCCTCCTACGAGCAGTACTTC. J is TRBJ2-7 and V is TRBV5-5; TRBD1 is a possible D gene (6 bases). The V and J ends lost 4 bases and 0 bases respectively, with 17 bases between them. CDR1 is SGHKS and CDR2 is YYEKEE in the germline V gene (reference sequence). The CDR3 totals 16 residues.

The chain recombines TRBV6-8 with TRBJ2-2, with TRBD1 matching 8 bases. J lost 3 bases, V lost 8 bases, and 8 bases had no gene match. The CDR3 length is 15 residues. Germline CDR1 and CDR2: MNHGY and SAAAGT. CDR3 nucleotides: TGTGCCAGCCCCGCCCGGGGACAGGACACCGGGGAGCTGTTTTTT. It yields the protein CASPARGQDTGELFF.

This clonotype was recorded at least ten times. The chain recombines TRBV15 with TRBJ2-7, with TRBD1 matching 9 bases. With V trimmed by 2 bases and J by 9 bases, 14 bases remained unmatched. In germline, CDR1 is LNHNV, CDR2 YYDKDF (reference sequence). This CDR3 has 16 amino acids. CDR3 coding DNA: TGTGCCACCAGCAGACACAGGGACAGGGCGGTTATTTCGCAGTACTTC. The encoded protein is CATSRHRDRAVISQYF.

This chain connects TRBV7-3 to TRBJ2-1; D may match TRBD1 or TRBD2 (5 bases each). Germline CDR1 reads SGHTA; CDR2 reads FQGTGA. The V end lost 5 bases, the J end lost 7 bases, and 15 bases lay between the germline ends. The CDR3 has 14 residues. Written as DNA, the CDR3 is TGTGCCAGCAGCCCTACCGGGACGCAGAATGAGCAGTTCTTC. Its protein product is CASSPTGTQNEQFF.

In regard to this clonotype: At one end the junction does not follow the germline gene, possibly because of a read error. The chain is built from TRBV5-6 and TRBJ2-3, with D possibly TRBD2 on 5 matching bases. In germline, CDR1 is SGHDT, CDR2 YYEEEE. This CDR3 region has 12 residues. This chain's CDR3 is CASSIPGVTRYF. The CDR3 coding sequence is TGTGCCAGCAGTATTCCCGGGGTTACGCGGTATTTT.

The CDR3 DNA follows: TGTGCCAGCAGCCCCACTAGCGGGGGGGCTTGGGGCTTCACAGATACGCAGTATTTT. Translation gives CASSPTSGGAWGFTDTQYF. V and J are TRBV7-9 and TRBJ2-3, with 13 nucleotides matching TRBD2. Unmatched junction bases numbered 13, after V lost 5 bases and J lost 2 bases. Germline V CDR1 and CDR2: SEHNR, FQNEAQ (reference sequence). The CDR3 is 19 residues long.

This chain joins TRBV7-2 and TRBJ2-2; D unresolved. The CDR3 runs to 12 residues. V was clipped by 2 bases and J by 8 bases, with 6 bases between them. CDR1 SGHTA and CDR2 FQGNSA come from the germline V gene. The CDR3 nucleotides are TGTGCCAGCAGCTTATCCCAGGGGGAGCTGTTTTTT. It yields the protein CASSLSQGELFF.

The genes are TRBV4-3 and TRBJ1-3; 8 bases are shared with TRBD1. The CDR3 length is 16 residues. Germline-derived CDR1 and CDR2 are LGHNA and YSLEER. The J segment lost 0 bases and the V segment lost 2 bases, leaving 3 bases of the junction unmatched. This CDR3 is CASSQSGQVSGNTIYF. The CDR3 DNA follows: TGCGCCAGCAGCCAATCGGGACAGGTCTCTGGAAACACCATATATTTT.

This clonotype was detected a few times. The rearrangement joins TRBV6-5 to TRBJ1-4; no clear D. The CDR3 has 17 amino acids. Per germline, CDR1 MNHEY and CDR2 SVGAGI. The V gene lost 5 bases and the J gene lost 5 bases, with 21 bases spanning the gap. Here the CDR3 reads CASSPRWAGETNEKLFF. The CDR3 region has the DNA TGTGCCAGCAGTCCTCGTTGGGCAGGAGAAACAAATGAAAAACTGTTTTTT.

The rearrangement joins TRBV27 to TRBJ1-1; D is perhaps TRBD1 (5 bases). V gave up 6 bases and J gave up 4 bases, with 12 bases separating them. Germline V gene data show CDR1 as MNHEY and CDR2 as SMNVEV (reference sequence). The CDR3 is made up of 13 amino acids. DNA of the CDR3: TGTGCCAGCAGCTTTCAGGGTAGCACTGAAGCTTTCTTT. Translation: CASSFQGSTEAFF.